Shown below are 31 T cell receptor beta chains from a single sample sequenced in a study of OX40 agonist ivuxolimab in advanced cancers. Sequencing was performed with immunoSEQ multiplex PCR; in TCRdb, only in-frame clones are kept and a portion is missing. Among some 41,000 clones, approximately 90% were seen once, and the ten largest hold 5.5% to 7.5%. The sequencing here drew on CD4+ or CD8+ T cells sorted from blood, taken in a trial of the OX40 agonist ivuxolimab. Every receptor here comes from an adult with an advanced solid tumor such as melanoma, head and neck, liver or kidney cancer.

The genes are TRBV7-9 and TRBJ1-2; D remains unclear. From germline, CDR1 is SEHNR and CDR2 FQNEAQ (reference sequence). The CDR3 has 13 residues. Trimming pared 0 bases from V and 4 bases from J, leaving 6 bases between. In DNA form, the CDR3 reads TGTGCCAGCAGCTTAGCTGTGTCCTATGGCTACACCTTC. It yields the protein CASSLAVSYGYTF.

This clone showed up just a few times. This rearrangement joins TRBV14 to TRBJ2-2; TRBD1 might be the D (6 bases). CDR1 and CDR2 (germline): SGHDN, FVKESK. Trimming removed 6 bases at V and 2 bases at J, with 13 bases between. The CDR3 contains 15 residues. The CDR3 coding sequence is TGTGCCAGCAGGCCCACCGGGACAAACACCGGGGAGCTGTTTTTT. Translation: CASRPTGTNTGELFF.

This chain connects TRBV6-1 to TRBJ1-3; D is unresolved. V lost 7 bases, J lost 4 bases, and 17 bases lay in between. The CDR3 is 15 residues long. Germline lookup yields CDR1 MNHNS and CDR2 SASEGT. CDR3 sequence reads: CASTTLEAPGNTIYF. The CDR3 DNA sequence: TGTGCCAGCACTACCCTCGAGGCGCCCGGAAACACCATATATTTT.

A single count supports this clone. The chain employs TRBV5-1 and TRBJ2-5; TRBD1 might be the D (6 bases). The V gene's germline CDR1 is SGHRS and CDR2 YFSETQ. The CDR3 spans 17 residues. The V gene lost 0 bases and the J gene lost 1 base, with 16 bases spanning the gap. CDR3 sequence reads: CASSLDRVFGGQETQYF. CDR3 DNA sequence: TGCGCCAGCAGCTTGGACAGGGTCTTTGGGGGCCAAGAGACCCAGTACTTC.

This chain uses TRBV7-9 with TRBJ2-7, with D possibly TRBD1 on 5 matching bases. Germline CDR1 is SEHNR and CDR2 is FQNEAQ (reference sequence). The CDR3 covers 13 residues. Trimming removed 1 base at V and 4 bases at J, with 8 bases between. The CDR3 DNA sequence: TGTGCCAGCAGCTTAGAGGCAGGGTACGAGCAGTACTTC. The encoded protein is CASSLEAGYEQYF.

CDR3 nucleotide sequence: TGTGCCAGCAGTAGTTTCTCGGCCGACACCTATGGCTACACCTTC. It is translated as CASSSFSADTYGYTF. V usage is TRBV28 and J usage is TRBJ1-2; no clear D gene. Germline lookup yields CDR1 MDHEN and CDR2 SYDVKM. This CDR3 is built from 15 residues. Trimming cost V 5 bases and J 4 bases, with 17 bases left between them.

The V and J genes are TRBV29-1 and TRBJ2-5; 10 positions agree with TRBD1. CDR3 size: 12 residues. Germline CDR1 and CDR2: SQVTM and ANQGSEA. The ends lost 6 bases at V and 4 bases at J; junction bases unmatched: 2. The CDR3 region has the DNA TGCAGCGTCGGACAGGGGGGAGAGACCCAGTACTTC. Its translation: CSVGQGGETQYF.

This rearrangement joins TRBV11-2 to TRBJ2-7; TRBD2 might be the D (6 bases). Trimming took 0 bases from V and 0 from J, leaving 18 bases between them. The CDR3 is made up of 18 amino acids. Germline CDR1 reads SGHAT; CDR2 reads FQNNGV. CDR3 sequence (DNA): TGTGCCAGCAGCTTAGATGTTCGGGGAGGCAGTAGCTCCTACGAGCAGTACTTC. Translated: CASSLDVRGGSSSYEQYF.

The V call is TRBV5-4, the J call TRBJ2-5; 10 bases map to TRBD2. The trim removed 4 bases at V and 1 base at J, leaving 4 bases unmatched. The CDR3 loop spans 15 amino acids. The germline V gene encodes CDR1 SGHNT and CDR2 YYREEE (reference sequence). The CDR3 spells CASSRTSGTQETQYF. The CDR3 DNA follows: TGTGCCAGCAGCCGGACTAGCGGAACCCAAGAGACCCAGTACTTC.

The chain couples TRBV19 to TRBJ2-2; 8 positions match TRBD2. The germline gives CDR1 LNHDA, CDR2 SQIVND (reference sequence). This CDR3 has 15 amino acids. V lost 11 bases to trimming and J lost 4 bases; unmatched junction nucleotides: 12. The CDR3 here is CASGTGLESTGELFF. The CDR3 DNA follows: TGTGCCTCCGGGACGGGACTAGAATCCACCGGGGAGCTGTTTTTT.

The chain has TRBV28 and TRBJ1-4; the match to TRBD1 covers 8 bases. CDR1 and CDR2 from the germline V gene are MDHEN and SYDVKM. The V and J ends lost 6 bases and 8 bases, in that order; junction bases with no gene match: 17. The CDR3 extends over 17 amino acids. The CDR3 region is CASRGLDRGYFREKLFF. CDR3 sequence (DNA): TGTGCCAGCAGGGGGCTCGACAGGGGTTATTTCAGGGAAAAACTGTTTTTT.

Here the CDR3 reads CASLPSFRGRSTGELFF. In DNA, the CDR3 is TGTGCCAGTTTACCCTCCTTCAGGGGGCGCAGCACCGGGGAGCTGTTTTTT. The gene calls are TRBV19 and TRBJ2-2; the match to TRBD1 covers 8 bases. V was clipped by 8 bases and J by 4 bases; unmatched bases: 15. The CDR3 length is 17 residues. Per germline, CDR1 LNHDA and CDR2 SQIVND (reference sequence).

This chain uses TRBV6-5 with TRBJ2-5, with TRBD1 matching over 8 bases. V shed 9 bases, J shed 5 bases, and the junction held 5 bases outside the gene matches. Germline values: CDR1 MNHEY, CDR2 SVGAGI. The CDR3 spans 12 residues. The CDR3 DNA reads as TGTGCCAGTTCCAGGGGGCTGGAGACCCAGTACTTC. Amino acids: CASSRGLETQYF.

The chain links TRBV5-1 to TRBJ1-4; the match to TRBD1 covers 7 bases. J was trimmed by 7 bases and V by 0 bases; bases with no gene match: 3. CDR3 size: 14 residues. The germline V gene encodes CDR1 SGHRS and CDR2 YFSETQ. In DNA, the CDR3 is TGCGCCAGCAGCTTGGCCAGGACAGGTGAAAAACTGTTTTTT. This encodes CASSLARTGEKLFF.

V gene TRBV19 combines with J gene TRBJ1-1; 9 bases line up with TRBD1. V was pared by 6 bases and J by 0 bases, with 11 bases of the junction left unmatched. The CDR3 length is 17 residues. Germline V gene lookup returns CDR1 LNHDA and CDR2 SQIVND (reference sequence). Here the CDR3 DNA reads TGTGCCAGTAGGCTGGGACAGGGAGGGGGTCTGAACACTGAAGCTTTCTTT. It yields the protein CASRLGQGGGLNTEAFF.

V usage is TRBV29-1 and J usage is TRBJ2-5, with D hard to call. This CDR3 is built from 14 residues. The V and J ends lost 4 bases and 1 base respectively, with 13 bases between them. Germline V gene lookup returns CDR1 SQVTM and CDR2 ANQGSEA. CDR3 in amino acids: CSVVFQVVQETQYF. The CDR3 DNA follows: TGCAGCGTTGTTTTCCAGGTGGTCCAAGAGACCCAGTACTTC.

This chain links TRBV6-5 with TRBJ2-1, with D perhaps TRBD1 or TRBD2 (6 bases each). This CDR3 is 14 amino acids long. Germline CDR1 MNHEY, CDR2 SVGAGI. V lost 10 bases and J lost 7, with 20 bases in between. CDR3 nucleotide sequence: TGTGCCACCATGTTGGGGGGCCCTAGGAATGAGCAGTTCTTC. It is translated as CATMLGGPRNEQFF.

This chain connects TRBV27 to TRBJ1-2, with unresolved D. This CDR3 is built from 13 residues. V lost 7 bases and J lost 8, with 17 bases in between. Germline CDR1 is MNHEY and CDR2 is SMNVEV (reference sequence). The chain's CDR3 is CASKSSTEDGYTF. DNA of the CDR3: TGTGCCAGCAAGTCCAGTACTGAGGACGGCTACACCTTC.

The rearrangement links TRBV6-1 to TRBJ2-3; a weak D match, TRBD2 (5 bases). CDR1 MNHNS and CDR2 SASEGT come from the germline V gene. V shed 6 bases and J shed 4 bases, with 11 bases lying between them. The CDR3 has 13 residues. The CDR3 sequence: CASRSGGADTQYF. In DNA form, the CDR3 reads TGTGCCAGCAGGAGCGGAGGAGCAGATACGCAGTATTTT.

The rearrangement joins TRBV27 to TRBJ2-7; D is perhaps TRBD2 (6 bases). This CDR3 contains 17 residues. CDR1 is MNHEY, CDR2 SMNVEV, per germline (reference sequence). Trimming shortened V by 4 bases and J by 2 bases, and 21 bases separated the two germline ends. CDR3 region: CASSSAGTQAGAYEQYF. CDR3 nucleotide sequence: TGTGCCAGCAGTTCGGCGGGAACCCAGGCTGGAGCCTACGAGCAGTACTTC.

This chain uses TRBV5-4 with TRBJ1-5; maybe TRBD1 (5 bases). Trimming cost V 4 bases and J 5 bases, with 16 bases left between them. Germline V gives CDR1 SGHNT, CDR2 YYREEE (reference sequence). The CDR3 totals 15 residues. The CDR3, as DNA: TGTGCCAGCAGCCAGCACCAGGGAAGGGATCAGCCCCAGCATTTT. Encoded protein: CASSQHQGRDQPQHF.

In its sample, this clone was seen a few times. V gene TRBV28 combines with J gene TRBJ1-1, with TRBD1 identical over 9 bases. V shed 4 bases, J shed 1 base, and the junction held 1 base outside the gene matches. Germline V gene sequence: CDR1 MDHEN, CDR2 SYDVKM. The CDR3 runs to 14 residues. CDR3 sequence: CASSSGQGNTEAFF. CDR3 bases: TGTGCCAGCAGTTCGGGACAGGGGAACACTGAAGCTTTCTTT. The entire variable domain, with the rest obtained from reference TRBV28 and TRBJ1-1, is as follows: DVKVTQSSRYLVKRTGEKVFLECVQDMDHENMFWYRQDPGLGLRLIYFSYDVKMKEKGDIPEGYSVSREKKERFSLILESASTNQTSMYLCASSSGQGNTEAFFGQGTRLTVV.

V gene TRBV2 combines with J gene TRBJ2-1; TRBD2 aligns across 11 bases. V lost 7 bases, J lost 4 bases, and 6 bases stayed unmatched. Germline CDR1 reads SNHLY; CDR2 reads FYNNEI. The CDR3 sequence is 15 residues long. This chain's CDR3 is CASNIRTSGYNEQFF. The CDR3 nucleotides are TGTGCCAGCAACATTAGGACTAGCGGGTACAATGAGCAGTTCTTC.

The V call is TRBV2, the J call TRBJ1-5; the D gene is possibly TRBD1 (5 bases). Between the trimmed V and J ends, which lost 3 bases and 7 bases, there was a span of 19 bases. Germline V gene lookup returns CDR1 SNHLY and CDR2 FYNNEI. CDR3 size: 16 residues. This CDR3 reads CASSDRGFSVGQPQHF. DNA for the CDR3: TGTGCCAGCAGTGACCGGGGCTTCTCCGTCGGGCAGCCCCAGCATTTT.

V usage is TRBV7-2 and J usage is TRBJ2-5; 14 nucleotides match TRBD2. Trimming took 4 bases from V and 8 from J; bases not matched to a gene: 3. This CDR3 spans 14 amino acids. The germline V gene encodes CDR1 SGHTA and CDR2 FQGNSA. The CDR3 sequence is CASSYGTSGRTQYF. The CDR3 DNA sequence: TGTGCCAGCAGCTACGGGACTAGCGGGAGAACCCAGTACTTC.

A few counts support this clone. The sample contains more than one DNA sequence encoding this CDR3. The genes are TRBV18 and TRBJ2-7, with 7 bases lining up with TRBD2. Germline V lookup: CDR1 KGHSH, CDR2 LQKENI. V trimming: 1 base; J trimming: 3 bases; junction bases outside the gene matches: 0. The CDR3 is 13 residues long. The CDR3 loop is CASSPRGGYEQYF. As DNA, the CDR3 is TGTGCCAGCTCACCACGGGGGGGCTACGAGCAGTACTTC.

The chain has TRBV29-1 and TRBJ2-7, with 11 bases that match TRBD2. V lost 7 bases, J lost 6 bases, and 5 bases stayed unmatched. The CDR3 is made up of 12 amino acids. The germline gives CDR1 SQVTM, CDR2 ANQGSEA. The CDR3 spells CSASGGRTEQYF. CDR3 nucleotide sequence: TGCAGCGCTAGCGGGGGGCGCACCGAGCAGTACTTC.

This clone was observed a few times. This sequence joins TRBV10-3 and TRBJ1-1; the D is unclear. The V end lost 3 bases, the J end lost 1 base, and 9 bases lay between the germline ends. CDR1 is ENHRY and CDR2 is SYGVKD in the germline V gene. The CDR3 extends over 14 amino acids. CDR3 protein: CAISEKGWNTEAFF. The CDR3 DNA reads TGTGCCATCAGTGAAAAGGGCTGGAACACTGAAGCTTTCTTT.

This chain links TRBV5-1 with TRBJ2-7; 7 bases agree with TRBD2. The ends lost 4 bases at V and 0 bases at J; junction bases unmatched: 10. Per germline, CDR1 SGHRS and CDR2 YFSETQ. This CDR3 comprises 16 residues. CDR3 sequence reads: CASSPSSSGTSYEQYF. The CDR3 DNA reads as TGCGCCAGCAGCCCGAGCTCTAGCGGCACCTCCTACGAGCAGTACTTC.

The chain is built from TRBV30 and TRBJ2-7; D gene ambiguous. The CDR3 is 16 residues long. CDR1 GTSNPN and CDR2 SVGIG come from the germline V gene (reference sequence). Trimming left V 3 bases short and J 0 bases short, with 18 bases between. This CDR3 reads CAWRRSLRGISYEQYF. The CDR3, as DNA: TGTGCCTGGAGGCGATCACTACGCGGCATCTCCTACGAGCAGTACTTC. The entire variable domain, with the rest obtained from reference TRBV30 and TRBJ2-7, is as follows: SQTIHQWPATLVQPVGSPLSLECTVEGTSNPNLYWYRQAAGRGLQLLFYSVGIGQISSEVPQNLSASRPQDRQFILSSKKLLLSDSGFYLCAWRRSLRGISYEQYFGPGTRLTVT.

V and J are TRBV7-6 and TRBJ2-1, with 10 bases lining up with TRBD2. CDR3 length equals 18 residues. V lost 2 bases, J lost 0 bases, and 7 bases stayed unmatched. Germline lookup yields CDR1 SGHVS and CDR2 FNYEAQ. CDR3: CASSLKAGGISSYNEQFF. CDR3 bases: TGTGCCAGCAGCTTAAAAGCGGGAGGGATAAGCTCCTACAATGAGCAGTTCTTC.